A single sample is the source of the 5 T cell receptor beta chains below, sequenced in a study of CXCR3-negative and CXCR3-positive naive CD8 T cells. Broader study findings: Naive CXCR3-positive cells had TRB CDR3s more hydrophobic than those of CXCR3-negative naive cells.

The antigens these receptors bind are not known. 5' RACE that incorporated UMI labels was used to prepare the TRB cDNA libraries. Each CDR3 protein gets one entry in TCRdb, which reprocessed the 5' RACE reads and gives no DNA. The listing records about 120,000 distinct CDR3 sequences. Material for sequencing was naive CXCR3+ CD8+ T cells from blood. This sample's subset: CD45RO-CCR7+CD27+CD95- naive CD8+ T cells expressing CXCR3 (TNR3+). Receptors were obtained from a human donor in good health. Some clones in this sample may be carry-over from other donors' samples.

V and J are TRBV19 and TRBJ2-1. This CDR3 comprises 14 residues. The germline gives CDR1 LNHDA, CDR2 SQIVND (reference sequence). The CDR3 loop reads CASSIGVSYNEQFF.

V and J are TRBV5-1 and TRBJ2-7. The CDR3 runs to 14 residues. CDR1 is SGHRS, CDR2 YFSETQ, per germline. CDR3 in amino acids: CASSPGQDTYEQYF.

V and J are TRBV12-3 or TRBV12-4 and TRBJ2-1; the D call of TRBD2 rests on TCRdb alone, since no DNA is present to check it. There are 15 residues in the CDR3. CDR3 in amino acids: CASSLGVSSYNEQFF.

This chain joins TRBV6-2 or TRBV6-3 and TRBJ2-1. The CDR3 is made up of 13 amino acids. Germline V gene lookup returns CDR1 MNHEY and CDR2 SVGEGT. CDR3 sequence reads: CASSFGRNNEQFF.

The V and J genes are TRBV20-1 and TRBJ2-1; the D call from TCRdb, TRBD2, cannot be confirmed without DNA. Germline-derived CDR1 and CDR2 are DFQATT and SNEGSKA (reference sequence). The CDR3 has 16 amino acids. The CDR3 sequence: CSASSLLAGVANEQFF.